This entry concerns a single TCR beta chain. No cognate antigen has been identified for it. The read terminates 3 residues ahead of where the CDR3 ends, so the germline J gene completes it. Taken with the paper, the label for time point translates to: blood sample drawn before combined kidney and bone marrow transplant. Thawed PBMCs were FACS-sorted into unstimulated Tregs (CD4+CD25+CD127-), CD4+ non-Tregs (CD4+CD25-), CD4 cells and CD8 cells. The patients were several recipients of combined kidney and bone marrow transplants from the ITN036ST trial, and samples were available only for these trial subjects. Healthy control blood was processed to PBMCs with a Ficoll density gradient and then cryopreserved, whereas patient PBMCs were collected both before and after transplant. Taken from cysteine to phenylalanine, the CDR3 has 16 residues. Of the CDR3's DNA, 39 bases were read; they are in frame from base 1. V gives up 3 bases and J gives up 2 bases, and the segment between their germline ends measures 17 bases. From the germline V gene (reference sequence), CDR1 is LNHDA and CDR2 is SQIVND.

Genomic DNA was extracted from sorted cells with the QIAGEN DNeasy Blood and Tissue Kit for TCRbeta CDR3 sequencing. High-throughput TCRbeta CDR3 sequencing, including PCR amplification with bias correction and internal controls, was performed commercially through immunoSEQ. For the original study's pipeline: Unique productive TCRbeta sequences were defined by CDR3 nucleotide sequence where primers matched, and otherwise by CDR3 amino acid sequence together with Vbeta and Jbeta genes. To correct sorting error, sequences shared between sorted populations at a frequency ratio of 2:1 or less were removed; the rest were assigned to the higher population. Donor-reactive sequences were defined as at least 5-fold expanded in CFSE-low cells versus unstimulated cells, with frequency of at least 0.01% in CFSE-low cells. Repertoire divergence was quantified by Jensen-Shannon divergence calculated from the top 100 TCRbeta sequences ranked by frequency. For samples with multiple sequencing runs, sorting error was corrected in each run separately before the runs were combined. As stored in TCRdb, this immuneACCESS dataset retains in-frame rearrangements with V and J assigned. A fraction of the clones does not appear; measured against another copy, unresolved V genes explain less than half of the discrepancy, and the remainder lacks a known reason. The V and J calls and clone size are taken from that table; D and trimming were inferred from the DNA. The table for this sample lists about 48,000 clones. The ten most abundant clones make up 0.83% of the sample.

This entry comes from a study of Tregs in tolerant kidney transplant recipients (dated by TCRdb to the late 2010s). General notes on the study: The transplants used related donors along with nonmyeloablative bone marrow transplantation, and in the human trials mixed chimerism was transient. The study applied TCRbeta sequencing to find donor-specific regulatory T cells before combined kidney and bone marrow transplantation and then followed those same cells after transplant.

The full study reports these points: The most biologically relevant and donor-specific TCRbeta repertoire appeared to be identified by expanding Tregs with activated donor B cells. In tolerant patients, the expansion of donor-specific Tregs was greater than global Treg expansion, suggesting that the expansion was antigen-driven rather than nonspecific. Because the study included only a small number of patients, the results must be confirmed in larger populations and under other immunosuppression protocols. Biological reproducibility was not directly addressed, though technical replication error appeared minimal. For some patients the PCR primers changed over time, which made it impossible to compare the samples from those patients at the nucleotide level.

The TCR sequence derives from a human donor who received a combined kidney and bone marrow transplant. The sequencing used CD4+ T cells from blood, collected before the transplant. The receptor chain draws on TRBV19 and TRBJ2-7, with TRBD2 perhaps the D gene, on 6 matching bases. The sequenced part of the CDR3 DNA is TGTGCCAGTAGTATCTCATCGCTAGCGCTTACCTACGAG. This translates into CASSISSLALTYE. The CDR3 in full is CASSISSLALTYEQYF. Reference TRBV19 and TRBJ2-7 genes cover what lies past the CDR3, so the full variable domain is DGGITQSPKYLFRKEGQNVTLSCEQNLNHDAMYWYRQDPGQGLRLIYYSQIVNDFQKGDIAEGYSVSREKKESFPLTVTSAQKNPTAFYLCASSISSLALTYEQYFGPGTRLTVT.